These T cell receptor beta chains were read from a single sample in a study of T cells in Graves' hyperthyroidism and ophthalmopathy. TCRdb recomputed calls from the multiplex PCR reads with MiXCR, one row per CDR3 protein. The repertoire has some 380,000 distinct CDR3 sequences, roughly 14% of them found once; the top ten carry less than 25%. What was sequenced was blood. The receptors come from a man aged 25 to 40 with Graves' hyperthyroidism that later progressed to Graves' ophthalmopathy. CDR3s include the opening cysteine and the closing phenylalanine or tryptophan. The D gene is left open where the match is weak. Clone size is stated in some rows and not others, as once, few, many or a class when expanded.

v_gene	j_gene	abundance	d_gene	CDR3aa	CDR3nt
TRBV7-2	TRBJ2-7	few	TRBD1	CASSFKIPTGLSSYEQYF	TGTGCCAGCAGCTTTAAGATTCCGACAGGGTTAAGCTCCTACGAGCAGTACTTC
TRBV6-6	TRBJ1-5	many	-	CASSSSGGGLKQPQHF	TGTGCCAGCAGTTCCTCGGGGGGGGGCCTCAAACAGCCCCAGCATTTT
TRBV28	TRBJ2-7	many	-	CATLPWRGGSHVYEQYF	TGTGCCACCCTACCTTGGAGAGGTGGGAGCCATGTTTACGAGCAGTACTTC
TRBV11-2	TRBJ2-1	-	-	CASSLDLLVGWEQFF	TGTGCCAGCAGCTTAGATTTACTGGTCGGGTGGGAGCAGTTCTTC
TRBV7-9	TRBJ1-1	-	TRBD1	CASPPTGQDIFFAEAFF	TGTGCCAGCCCCCCGACGGGACAGGACATTTTTTTCGCTGAAGCTTTCTTT
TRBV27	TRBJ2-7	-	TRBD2	CASSSTAGGRNEQYF	TGTGCCAGCAGTTCCACCGCGGGGGGCAGGAACGAGCAGTACTTC
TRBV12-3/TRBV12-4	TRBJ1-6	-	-	CASSLGPGPSPLHF	TGTGCCAGCAGTTTGGGCCCGGGCCCGTCACCCCTCCACTTT
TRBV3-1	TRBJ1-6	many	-	CASSQGHGNSPLHF	TGTGCCAGCAGCCAAGGACACGGGAATTCACCCCTCCACTTT
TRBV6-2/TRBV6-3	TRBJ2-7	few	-	CASRNTGNYEQYF	TGTGCCAGCAGAAACACAGGAAACTACGAGCAGTACTTC
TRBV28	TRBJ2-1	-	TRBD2	CASSSTGGLWNEQFF	TGTGCCAGCAGTTCCACGGGGGGGCTCTGGAATGAGCAGTTCTTC
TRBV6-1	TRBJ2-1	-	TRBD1	CASSPGQGLNEQFF	TGTGCCAGCAGTCCCGGACAGGGGCTCAATGAGCAGTTCTTC
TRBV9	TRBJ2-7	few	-	CASSVDGTSYEQYF	TGTGCCAGCAGCGTAGACGGGACCTCCTACGAGCAGTACTTC
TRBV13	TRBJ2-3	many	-	CASSHRDGRTDTQYF	TGTGCCAGCAGCCACCGGGACGGCCGAACAGATACGCAGTATTTT
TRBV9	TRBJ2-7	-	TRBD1	CASSVGTTGAFYEQYF	TGTGCCAGCAGCGTAGGTACGACAGGGGCCTTCTACGAGCAGTACTTC
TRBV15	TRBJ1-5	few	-	CATSRGGSNQPQHF	TGTGCCACCAGCAGAGGAGGGAGCAATCAGCCCCAGCATTTT